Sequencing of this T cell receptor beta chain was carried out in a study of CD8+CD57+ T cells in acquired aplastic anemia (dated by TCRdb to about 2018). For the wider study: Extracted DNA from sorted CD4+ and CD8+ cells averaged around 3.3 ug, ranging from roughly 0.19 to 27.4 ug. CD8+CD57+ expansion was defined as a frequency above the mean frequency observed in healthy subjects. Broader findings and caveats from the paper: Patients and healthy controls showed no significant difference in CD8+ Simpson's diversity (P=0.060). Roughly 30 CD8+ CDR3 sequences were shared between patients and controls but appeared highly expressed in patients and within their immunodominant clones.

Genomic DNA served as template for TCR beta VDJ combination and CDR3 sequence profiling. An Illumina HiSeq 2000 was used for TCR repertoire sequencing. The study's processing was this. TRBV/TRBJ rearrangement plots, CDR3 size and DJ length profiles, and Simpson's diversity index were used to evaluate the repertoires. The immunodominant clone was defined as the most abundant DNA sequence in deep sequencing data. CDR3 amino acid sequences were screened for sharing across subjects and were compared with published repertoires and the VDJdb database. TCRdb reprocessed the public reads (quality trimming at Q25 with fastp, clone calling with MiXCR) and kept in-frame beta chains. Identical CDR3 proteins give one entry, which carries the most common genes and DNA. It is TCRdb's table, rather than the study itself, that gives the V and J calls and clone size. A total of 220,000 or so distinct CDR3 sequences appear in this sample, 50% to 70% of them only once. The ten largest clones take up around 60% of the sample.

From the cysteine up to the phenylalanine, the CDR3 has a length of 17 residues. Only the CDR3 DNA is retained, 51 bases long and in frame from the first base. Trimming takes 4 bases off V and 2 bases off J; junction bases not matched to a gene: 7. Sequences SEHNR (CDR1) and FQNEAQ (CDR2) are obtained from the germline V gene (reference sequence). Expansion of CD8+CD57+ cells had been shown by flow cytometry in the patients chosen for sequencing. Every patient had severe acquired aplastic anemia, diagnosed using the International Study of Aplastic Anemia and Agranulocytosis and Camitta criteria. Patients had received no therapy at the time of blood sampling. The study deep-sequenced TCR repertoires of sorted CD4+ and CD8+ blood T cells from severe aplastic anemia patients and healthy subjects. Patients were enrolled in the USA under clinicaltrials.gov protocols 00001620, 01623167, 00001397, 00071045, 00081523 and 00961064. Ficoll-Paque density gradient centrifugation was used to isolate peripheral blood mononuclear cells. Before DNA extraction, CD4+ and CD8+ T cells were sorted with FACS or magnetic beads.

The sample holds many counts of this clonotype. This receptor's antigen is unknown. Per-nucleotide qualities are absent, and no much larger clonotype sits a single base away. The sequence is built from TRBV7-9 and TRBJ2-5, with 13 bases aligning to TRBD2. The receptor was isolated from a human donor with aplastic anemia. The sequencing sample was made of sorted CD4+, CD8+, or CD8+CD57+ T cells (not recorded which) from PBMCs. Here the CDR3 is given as CASSSPGTSGVQETQYF. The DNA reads TGTGCCAGCAGCTCCCCTGGGACTAGCGGGGTACAAGAGACCCAGTACTTC.